Below are 20 T cell receptor beta chains sequenced from a single sample in a study of T cell therapy after organ transplantation. Antigen specificity for these receptors is unknown. Sequencing used immunoSEQ multiplex PCR; TCRdb keeps in-frame clones, though not all of them. The data contain approximately 3,300 clones, around 81% of them singletons. As for time point: 4-8 weeks after completion of therapy. The specimen was CD8+ T cells from blood, collected after autologous CMV-specific T cell therapy. Every receptor here comes from a human patient who had received a solid organ transplant and had CMV disease. Some T cells may have come from the graft donor.

The CDR3 nucleotides are TGTGCCAGCAGCTACACGGGACAGGGCTCCTACGAGCAGTACTTC. Translation gives CASSYTGQGSYEQYF. V usage is TRBV11-2 and J usage is TRBJ2-7; 9 positions match TRBD1. Germline assignment: CDR1 SGHAT and CDR2 FQNNGV. There are 15 residues in the CDR3. V was pared by 4 bases and J by 0 bases, with 4 bases of the junction left unmatched. The whole variable domain, filled in from reference TRBV11-2 and TRBJ2-7, reads EAGVAQSPRYKIIEKRQSVAFWCNPISGHATLYWYQQILGQGPKLLIQFQNNGVVDDSQLPKDRFSAERLKGVDSTLKIQPAKLEDSAVYLCASSYTGQGSYEQYFGPGTRLTVT.

J is TRBJ2-3 and V is TRBV9, with 12 bases that match TRBD2. The CDR3 covers 17 residues. Germline CDR1 SGDLS, CDR2 YYNGEE. The J segment lost 6 bases and the V segment lost 4 bases, leaving 12 bases of the junction unmatched. The CDR3 spells CASSNETRLAGVDTQYF. CDR3 DNA: TGTGCCAGCAGCAATGAAACGAGACTAGCGGGAGTGGATACGCAGTATTTT.

J is TRBJ1-1 and V is TRBV29-1; TRBD1 matches 8 bases. Germline CDR1 reads SQVTM; CDR2 reads ANQGSEA. The CDR3 is made up of 11 amino acids. This CDR3 is CIRTGGTEAFF. Here the CDR3 DNA reads TGCATCAGAACAGGGGGGACTGAAGCTTTCTTT.

This chain links TRBV6-5 with TRBJ1-1; D unresolved. The CDR3 runs to 11 residues. The germline CDR1 and CDR2 sequences are MNHEY and SVGAGI. Trimming removed 6 bases from V and 5 bases from J, with 7 bases in between. The CDR3 reads CASRAGTEAFF. For the CDR3, the DNA is TGTGCCAGCAGGGCAGGTACTGAAGCTTTCTTT.

V gene TRBV10-3 combines with J gene TRBJ1-6; D is possibly TRBD1 (5 bases). CDR3 length equals 15 residues. Trimming took 1 base from V and 6 from J, leaving 10 bases between them. The germline V gene has CDR1 ENHRY and CDR2 SYGVKD. CDR3: CAISEYEGANSPLHF. Written as DNA, the CDR3 is TGTGCCATCAGTGAGTATGAAGGGGCTAATTCACCCCTCCACTTT.

As regards this clone: The germline gene is not matched at one end of the junction; a read error may be the cause. The V and J genes are TRBV5-6 and TRBJ2-7; no clear D. The CDR3 has 14 amino acids. CDR1 SGHDT and CDR2 YYEEEE come from the germline V gene. CDR3: CASSLAGSRVILSF. The DNA for the CDR3 is TGTGCCAGCAGCTTGGCCGGTTCCCGAGTAATCCTCTCCTTC.

This clone was detected once. The CDR3 spells CASSPGQGAPAYEQYF. The CDR3 coding sequence is TGTGCCAGCTCACCCGGCCAGGGGGCGCCGGCCTACGAGCAGTACTTC. The chain is built from TRBV18 and TRBJ2-7; 8 positions agree with TRBD1. The V segment lost 3 bases and the J segment 2 bases; nucleotides outside the gene matches: 9. The CDR3 runs to 16 residues. Germline V gene sequence: CDR1 KGHSH, CDR2 LQKENI.

The J gene is TRBJ2-7, the V gene TRBV28; perhaps TRBD2 as D (5 bases). The CDR3 contains 16 residues. CDR1 and CDR2 (germline): MDHEN, SYDVKM. The V end lost 5 bases, the J end lost 0 bases, and 17 bases lay between the germline ends. The CDR3, as DNA: TGTGCCAGCAGTGGGAGAGGCAGAGCGATCTCCTACGAGCAGTACTTC. Its protein product is CASSGRGRAISYEQYF.

The V and J genes are TRBV7-6 and TRBJ2-1; D is unclear. This CDR3 region has 13 residues. Germline V lookup: CDR1 SGHVS, CDR2 FNYEAQ. Between the trimmed V and J ends, which lost 5 bases and 4 bases, there was a span of 9 bases. This CDR3 reads CASSEDIYNEQFF. The CDR3 coding sequence is TGTGCCAGCAGCGAAGACATTTACAATGAGCAGTTCTTC.

This chain uses TRBV7-8 with TRBJ2-5, with D possibly TRBD1 on 6 matching bases. This CDR3 is 19 amino acids long. Germline V gene sequence: CDR1 SGHVS, CDR2 FQNEAQ. Trimming took 5 bases from V and 4 from J, leaving 29 bases between them. The DNA of the CDR3 is TGTGCCAGCAGCCAAACAGGGATCAGGTACATGGATAAGCGAGAGACCCAGTACTTC. Amino acids: CASSQTGIRYMDKRETQYF.

The chain links TRBV25-1 to TRBJ2-3; 11 bases map to TRBD1. The CDR3 consists of 16 residues. After removal of 9 bases from V and 2 bases from J, the junction contained 10 bases not matched to a gene. Germline values: CDR1 MGHDK, CDR2 SYGVNS. CDR3 nucleotides: TGTGCCAGGAGTTGGGACAGGGGGGAAGTCACAGATACGCAGTATTTT. It translates to CARSWDRGEVTDTQYF.

The CDR3 spells CASRSIGGNTEAFF. The DNA of the CDR3 is TGTGCCAGCAGGAGTATAGGGGGAAACACTGAAGCTTTCTTT. The rearrangement links TRBV6-5 to TRBJ1-1; D might be TRBD1 (6 bases). Germline V CDR1 and CDR2: MNHEY, SVGAGI. V lost 6 bases to trimming and J lost 2 bases, with 13 bases between them. The CDR3 loop spans 14 amino acids.

The chain combines TRBV18 with TRBJ1-1; D gene unclear. Germline values: CDR1 KGHSH, CDR2 LQKENI. The CDR3 is 13 amino acids. V shed 0 bases and J shed 7 bases, with 9 bases lying between them. The CDR3 loop reads CASSPPGRVEAFF. In DNA, the CDR3 is TGTGCCAGCTCACCACCGGGAAGGGTTGAAGCTTTCTTT.

This clone has only one observation. The rearrangement links TRBV6-5 to TRBJ1-1, with D perhaps TRBD1 (5 bases). V dropped 2 bases and J dropped 4 bases, with 14 bases sitting between them. There are 15 residues in the CDR3. Germline V gives CDR1 MNHEY, CDR2 SVGAGI. CDR3 bases: TGTGCCAGCAGTTACCCCGCAGCAGGGATCACTGAAGCTTTCTTT. Translation gives CASSYPAAGITEAFF.

This clone was counted only a few times. This chain joins TRBV5-1 and TRBJ2-7; D gene unclear. V lost 4 bases and J lost 2, with 10 bases in between. From germline, CDR1 is SGHRS and CDR2 YFSETQ. The CDR3 totals 13 residues. CDR3 in DNA: TGCGCCAGCAGCCGGACGGAGCCCTACGAGCAGTACTTC. Amino acid sequence: CASSRTEPYEQYF.

The V and J genes are TRBV28 and TRBJ2-7; 7 positions match TRBD1. This CDR3 is built from 15 residues. Trimming at V came to 1 base and at J to 5 bases, leaving 8 bases not matched to a gene. CDR1 and CDR2 from the germline V gene are MDHEN and SYDVKM. The CDR3 coding sequence is TGTGCCAGCAGTTTATATATGACAGGGCCCAACGAGCAGTACTTC. This gives the protein CASSLYMTGPNEQYF.

V is TRBV25-1 and J is TRBJ1-1, with D unresolved. Trimming left V 7 bases short and J 3 bases short, with 12 bases between. Looked up from germline, CDR1 is MGHDK and CDR2 is SYGVNS. The CDR3 loop spans 13 amino acids. The DNA of the CDR3 is TGTGCCAGCATCGGGGTCGGATACACTGAAGCTTTCTTT. This sequence encodes CASIGVGYTEAFF.

The J gene is TRBJ1-6, the V gene TRBV6-5; D remains ambiguous. CDR3 length equals 15 residues. Between the trimmed V and J ends, which lost 3 bases and 7 bases, there was a span of 13 bases. CDR1 and CDR2 (germline): MNHEY, SVGAGI. The CDR3 sequence: CASSYKESANSPLHF. The CDR3 DNA follows: TGTGCCAGCAGTTATAAGGAGAGCGCAAATTCACCCCTCCACTTT.

The chain couples TRBV4-3 to TRBJ2-7; possibly TRBD1 or TRBD2 for D (5 bases each). This CDR3 is built from 15 residues. Germline lookup yields CDR1 LGHNA and CDR2 YSLEER. With 1 base removed from V and 0 bases from J, the gap between germline ends came to 10 bases. The CDR3 bases are TGCGCCAGCAGCCAAGTGGGGGACGGCTCCTACGAGCAGTACTTC. Translating it yields CASSQVGDGSYEQYF.

The J gene is TRBJ2-5, the V gene TRBV7-6; 9 bases agree with TRBD2. Germline CDR1 is SGHVS and CDR2 is FNYEAQ. With V trimmed by 1 base and J by 1 base, 1 base remained unmatched. This CDR3 comprises 15 residues. The CDR3 coding sequence is TGTGCCAGCAGCTTAGGAGCGGGGGGCCAAGAGACCCAGTACTTC. As protein: CASSLGAGGQETQYF.